These T cell receptor beta chains were read from a single sample in a study of type 1 and type 2 diabetes patients. Each CDR3 protein gets one entry after TCRdb re-called the multiplex PCR reads with MiXCR. The data contain approximately 260,000 distinct CDR3 sequences, roughly 50% of them seen just once; the ten biggest clones take up roughly 13%. The source material was peripheral blood mononuclear cells (PBMCs). The receptors originated from a man between 18 and 29 years old with type 2 diabetes. CDR3s include the opening cysteine and the closing phenylalanine or tryptophan. The order of the fields is D gene, clone size, J gene, V gene, CDR3 protein, CDR3 DNA. The D gene is left open where the match is weak. Clone size, where shown, is once, few, many, or a class for clones that have expanded.

TRBD1,.,TRBJ1-2,TRBV29-1,CSVPGTGVNYGYTF,TGCAGCGTTCCCGGGACAGGGGTTAACTATGGCTACACCTTC
.,.,TRBJ2-4,TRBV7-6,CASSLDSWGDIQYF,TGTGCCAGCAGCTTGGACAGCTGGGGGGACATTCAGTACTTC
.,.,TRBJ1-1,TRBV6-1,CASTTTGSKSTEAFF,TGTGCCAGCACCACTACGGGGTCTAAGAGCACTGAAGCTTTCTTT
.,.,TRBJ2-7,TRBV15,CATSREQGPYEQYF,TGTGCCACCAGCAGAGAACAGGGTCCCTACGAGCAGTACTTC
.,few,TRBJ2-1,TRBV30,CAWIAGTPAYRDEQFF,TGTGCCTGGATTGCCGGGACCCCCGCCTATCGGGATGAGCAGTTCTTC
.,few,TRBJ1-5,TRBV2,CASSGNQGGNQPQHF,TGTGCCAGCAGTGGTAATCAGGGTGGCAATCAGCCCCAGCATTTT
.,.,TRBJ2-7,TRBV3-1,CASSQGRQGWQYF,TGTGCCAGCAGCCAAGGACGTCAGGGTTGGCAGTACTTC
.,.,TRBJ2-1,TRBV28,CASSPLTNEQFF,TGTGCCAGCAGTCCACTGACAAATGAGCAGTTCTTC
.,.,TRBJ2-3,TRBV6-2/TRBV6-3,CASSYSWGLSTDTQYF,TGTGCCAGCAGCTACTCATGGGGTTTAAGCACAGATACGCAGTATTTT
TRBD2,.,TRBJ2-2,TRBV7-6,CASTREVGTGELFF,TGTGCCAGCACTCGGGAGGTGGGCACCGGGGAGCTGTTTTTT
.,.,TRBJ1-6,TRBV13,CASSSLNYPNSPLHF,TGTGCCAGCAGTTCCCTAAATTACCCGAATTCACCCCTCCACTTT
.,.,TRBJ2-7,TRBV10-3,CAIMVGDGLEQYF,TGTGCCATCATGGTAGGGGATGGACTCGAGCAGTACTTC
.,.,TRBJ2-7,TRBV19,CASSIAGSSYEQYF,TGTGCCAGTAGTATTGCAGGTAGCTCCTACGAGCAGTACTTC
TRBD1,.,TRBJ1-1,TRBV7-9,CASSLGQGADTEAFF,TGTGCCAGCAGCTTAGGACAGGGGGCCGACACTGAAGCTTTCTTT
TRBD1,.,TRBJ1-1,TRBV2,CASSPGQGQRTEAFF,TGTGCCAGCAGTCCGGGACAGGGGCAACGCACTGAAGCTTTCTTT
.,.,TRBJ1-1,TRBV19,CASSSEVEARTEAFF,TGTGCCAGTAGCTCTGAGGTGGAGGCTCGGACTGAAGCTTTCTTT
TRBD1,.,TRBJ1-2,TRBV6-5,CASSYSTKDRGAFGYTF,TGTGCCAGCAGTTACTCAACAAAGGACAGGGGCGCCTTTGGCTACACCTTC
TRBD1,.,TRBJ1-1,TRBV19,CASRIQGSLHTEAFF,TGTGCCAGTCGTATACAGGGGTCGTTGCACACTGAAGCTTTCTTT
.,few,TRBJ2-5,TRBV7-8,CASSPLAREETQYF,TGTGCCAGCAGCCCTCTAGCGCGCGAAGAGACCCAGTACTTC
.,.,TRBJ1-5,TRBV29-1,CSVGGGGNGPQHF,TGCAGCGTTGGGGGCGGAGGGAATGGACCCCAGCATTTT
.,.,TRBJ2-7,TRBV29-1,CSVEAGGLPYEQYF,TGCAGCGTTGAAGCCGGGGGGCTTCCCTACGAGCAGTACTTC
.,.,TRBJ1-2,TRBV10-3,CASSESGNYGYTF,TGTGCCAGCAGTGAGTCAGGCAACTATGGCTACACCTTC
.,.,TRBJ2-1,TRBV7-2,CASSLLTEETNEQFF,TGTGCCAGCAGCCTCTTGACGGAAGAGACCAATGAGCAGTTCTTC
TRBD2,.,TRBJ2-3,TRBV14,CASSQDTSGRDTDTQYF,TGTGCCAGCAGCCAAGATACTAGCGGGAGGGACACAGATACGCAGTATTTT
.,.,TRBJ1-1,TRBV14,CASSLLTGTITEAFF,TGTGCCAGCAGCCTTCTGACAGGAACGATCACTGAAGCTTTCTTT
.,few,TRBJ2-2,TRBV12-3/TRBV12-4,CASSPLLSANTGELFF,TGTGCCAGCAGTCCCCTCCTTTCGGCGAACACCGGGGAGCTGTTTTTT
TRBD1,few,TRBJ2-5,TRBV18,CASSPGQEETQYF,TGTGCCAGCTCACCCGGACAGGAAGAGACCCAGTACTTC